The rows below give T cell receptor beta chains drawn from one sample of a study of HIV-infected children after antiretroviral therapy interruption. TCRdb itself ran the 3' RACE reads through MiXCR, one entry per CDR3 protein. Seen here are fewer than 7,500 distinct CDR3 sequences, about 15% observed once, and the top ten hold roughly 13%. The starting material was CD45RO+ CD8+ T cells from PBMCs, pooled from several time points, obtained from a donor given antiretroviral therapy, either interrupted or continuous. The source of these receptors is a pool of human donors with HIV. Each CDR3 is given with its conserved first and last residue. A D gene is named only where the DNA matches it firmly. A row's size may be missing; if present it is once, few, many or a size class.

cdr3_aa: CATSDLGSTGELFF; cdr3_nt: TGTGCCACCAGTGATTTGGGGAGCACCGGGGAGCTGTTTTTT; v_call: TRBV24-1; d_call: .; clone_size: many; j_call: TRBJ2-2
cdr3_aa: CAISGTENTEAFF; cdr3_nt: TGTGCCATCTCTGGGACGGAGAACACTGAAGCTTTCTTT; v_call: TRBV10-3; d_call: .; clone_size: .; j_call: TRBJ1-1
cdr3_aa: CASSLQQGRGDTQYF; cdr3_nt: TGCGCCAGCAGCTTGCAACAGGGCCGGGGAGATACGCAGTATTTT; v_call: TRBV5-1; d_call: .; clone_size: many; j_call: TRBJ2-3
cdr3_aa: CASSFAPGLAGNTDTQYF; cdr3_nt: TGCGCCAGCAGCTTCGCTCCGGGACTAGCGGGCAACACAGATACGCAGTATTTT; v_call: TRBV5-1; d_call: TRBD2; clone_size: many; j_call: TRBJ2-3
cdr3_aa: CASSQEGIGTDTQYF; cdr3_nt: TGTGCCAGCAGCCAAGAGGGCATCGGCACAGATACGCAGTATTTT; v_call: TRBV3-1; d_call: .; clone_size: medium-sized; j_call: TRBJ2-3
cdr3_aa: CASSLGLASEQYF; cdr3_nt: TGTGCCAGCAGCTTGGGACTGGCCTCCGAGCAGTACTTC; v_call: TRBV7-9; d_call: .; clone_size: medium-sized; j_call: TRBJ2-7
cdr3_aa: CASSLEGSALGGPSPHYYEQYF; cdr3_nt: TGTGCCAGCAGCTTAGAGGGCAGCGCGCTCGGGGGCCCCTCACCCCATTATTACGAGCAGTACTTC; v_call: TRBV7-8; d_call: .; clone_size: .; j_call: TRBJ2-7
cdr3_aa: CATSRPGGADTQYF; cdr3_nt: TGTGCCACCAGCCGGCCCGGGGGCGCAGATACGCAGTATTTT; v_call: TRBV15; d_call: .; clone_size: many; j_call: TRBJ2-3
cdr3_aa: CSARDFLGETQYF; cdr3_nt: TGCAGTGCTAGAGACTTCTTAGGAGAGACCCAGTACTTC; v_call: TRBV20-1; d_call: .; clone_size: many; j_call: TRBJ2-5
cdr3_aa: CASSPHSGTGAGELFF; cdr3_nt: TGTGCCAGCAGCCCGCATTCCGGGACAGGGGCCGGGGAGCTGTTTTTT; v_call: TRBV7-2; d_call: TRBD1; clone_size: .; j_call: TRBJ2-2
cdr3_aa: CACRTSGDQETQYF; cdr3_nt: TGTGCCTGCCGGACTAGCGGAGACCAAGAGACCCAGTACTTC; v_call: TRBV6-2/TRBV6-3; d_call: TRBD2; clone_size: .; j_call: TRBJ2-5
cdr3_aa: CASSPGQIGNTIYF; cdr3_nt: TGTGCCAGCAGCCCTGGACAGATCGGAAACACCATATATTTT; v_call: TRBV3-1; d_call: .; clone_size: many; j_call: TRBJ1-3
cdr3_aa: CASSRLAGGLTDTQYF; cdr3_nt: TGTGCCAGCAGCCGACTAGCGGGAGGTTTGACGGATACGCAGTATTTT; v_call: TRBV14; d_call: TRBD2; clone_size: .; j_call: TRBJ2-3
cdr3_aa: CASSAPGGNYGYTF; cdr3_nt: TGTGCCAGTAGTGCCCCAGGGGGGAACTATGGCTACACCTTC; v_call: TRBV19; d_call: TRBD1; clone_size: medium-sized; j_call: TRBJ1-2
cdr3_aa: CASSQGARSPGGNTIYF; cdr3_nt: TGCGCCAGCAGCCAAGGGGCCCGCAGCCCCGGTGGAAACACCATATATTTT; v_call: TRBV4-1; d_call: .; clone_size: many; j_call: TRBJ1-3
cdr3_aa: CASSPYRPPNYGYTF; cdr3_nt: TGTGCCAGCAGTCCTTACAGGCCCCCTAACTATGGCTACACCTTC; v_call: TRBV6-5; d_call: .; clone_size: many; j_call: TRBJ1-2
cdr3_aa: CASSSPERQGGETQYF; cdr3_nt: TGCGCCAGCAGCTCGCCAGAAAGACAGGGAGGAGAGACCCAGTACTTC; v_call: TRBV5-1; d_call: .; clone_size: medium-sized; j_call: TRBJ2-5
cdr3_aa: CASSGAGENLYQETQYF; cdr3_nt: TGTGCCAGCAGCGGGGCGGGGGAAAATTTATACCAAGAGACCCAGTACTTC; v_call: TRBV5-6; d_call: TRBD2; clone_size: many; j_call: TRBJ2-5
cdr3_aa: CASSSPNSNQPQHF; cdr3_nt: TGTGCCAGCAGCTCACCGAACAGCAATCAGCCCCAGCATTTT; v_call: TRBV7-8; d_call: .; clone_size: many; j_call: TRBJ1-5
cdr3_aa: CSAGSGTPGELFF; cdr3_nt: TGCAGTGCTGGTAGCGGAACACCCGGGGAGCTGTTTTTT; v_call: TRBV20-1; d_call: .; clone_size: many; j_call: TRBJ2-2
cdr3_aa: CATSDPSTGTRQFF; cdr3_nt: TGTGCCACCAGTGACCCTAGTACCGGGACTAGGCAGTTCTTC; v_call: TRBV24-1; d_call: TRBD2; clone_size: many; j_call: TRBJ2-1
cdr3_aa: CASSSSGYRDTEAFF; cdr3_nt: TGCGCCAGCAGCTCCTCAGGTTACCGGGACACTGAAGCTTTCTTT; v_call: TRBV5-1; d_call: .; clone_size: many; j_call: TRBJ1-1
cdr3_aa: CAISVRDRGEETQYF; cdr3_nt: TGTGCCATCAGTGTGAGGGACAGGGGTGAGGAGACCCAGTACTTC; v_call: TRBV10-3; d_call: TRBD1; clone_size: many; j_call: TRBJ2-5
cdr3_aa: CASSAGEANEQFF; cdr3_nt: TGTGCCAGCAGTGCGGGGGAAGCTAATGAGCAGTTCTTC; v_call: TRBV6-1; d_call: .; clone_size: medium-sized; j_call: TRBJ2-1
cdr3_aa: CASSLSFSTGRNYGYTF; cdr3_nt: TGTGCCAGCAGTTTATCCTTTTCGACAGGGCGTAACTATGGCTACACCTTC; v_call: TRBV27; d_call: TRBD1; clone_size: medium-sized; j_call: TRBJ1-2
cdr3_aa: CSASVTLTYEQYF; cdr3_nt: TGCAGTGCTTCAGTGACACTGACCTACGAGCAGTACTTC; v_call: TRBV20-1; d_call: .; clone_size: .; j_call: TRBJ2-7
cdr3_aa: CASSPPSTDTQYF; cdr3_nt: TGTGCCAGCTCACCACCGAGCACAGATACGCAGTATTTT; v_call: TRBV18; d_call: .; clone_size: many; j_call: TRBJ2-3
cdr3_aa: CASSQDPGQGPDTQYF; cdr3_nt: TGTGCCAGCAGCCAAGATCCCGGACAGGGGCCAGATACGCAGTATTTT; v_call: TRBV4-2; d_call: TRBD1; clone_size: medium-sized; j_call: TRBJ2-3
cdr3_aa: CASSSGQNTEAFF; cdr3_nt: TGTGCCAGCAGCTCCGGACAGAACACTGAAGCTTTCTTT; v_call: TRBV12-3/TRBV12-4; d_call: .; clone_size: many; j_call: TRBJ1-1
cdr3_aa: CASSFRRSNYEQYF; cdr3_nt: TGTGCCAGCAGTTTTAGGAGGTCTAACTACGAGCAGTACTTC; v_call: TRBV12-3/TRBV12-4; d_call: .; clone_size: many; j_call: TRBJ2-7
cdr3_aa: CASRVNSYEQYF; cdr3_nt: TGTGCCAGCAGGGTCAATTCCTACGAGCAGTACTTC; v_call: TRBV2; d_call: .; clone_size: many; j_call: TRBJ2-7
cdr3_aa: CASSLDRVPYNSPLHF; cdr3_nt: TGTGCCAGCAGCTTAGACAGGGTCCCCTATAATTCACCCCTCCACTTT; v_call: TRBV7-2; d_call: .; clone_size: many; j_call: TRBJ1-6
cdr3_aa: CASSQGTSNNEQFF; cdr3_nt: TGCGCCAGCAGTCAAGGGACTAGCAACAATGAGCAGTTCTTC; v_call: TRBV23-1; d_call: TRBD2; clone_size: medium-sized; j_call: TRBJ2-1
cdr3_aa: CASSPTGIHPFF; cdr3_nt: TGTGCCAGCAGTCCTACAGGAATTCATCCGTTCTTC; v_call: TRBV6-2/TRBV6-3; d_call: .; clone_size: medium-sized; j_call: TRBJ2-1
cdr3_aa: CASSPPGANEQFF; cdr3_nt: TGTGCCAGCAGCCCCCCAGGGGCCAATGAGCAGTTCTTC; v_call: TRBV7-3; d_call: .; clone_size: many; j_call: TRBJ2-1
cdr3_aa: CASSSPGLATDTQYF; cdr3_nt: TGTGCCAGCAGTTCCCCGGGACTAGCCACAGATACGCAGTATTTT; v_call: TRBV28; d_call: TRBD2; clone_size: medium-sized; j_call: TRBJ2-3
cdr3_aa: CASSPGGPLYEQYF; cdr3_nt: TGTGCCAGTAGCCCAGGGGGGCCCCTATACGAGCAGTACTTC; v_call: TRBV19; d_call: .; clone_size: few; j_call: TRBJ2-7
cdr3_aa: CASRLGQGFTEAFF; cdr3_nt: TGTGCCAGCAGGCTGGGACAGGGATTCACTGAAGCTTTCTTT; v_call: TRBV2; d_call: TRBD1; clone_size: medium-sized; j_call: TRBJ1-1
cdr3_aa: CASRQRGQETQYF; cdr3_nt: TGTGCCAGCAGGCAGAGGGGGCAAGAGACCCAGTACTTC; v_call: TRBV2; d_call: .; clone_size: .; j_call: TRBJ2-5
cdr3_aa: CAGLAGSSYEQYF; cdr3_nt: TGTGCCGGCCTAGCGGGATCCTCCTACGAGCAGTACTTC; v_call: TRBV2; d_call: TRBD2; clone_size: large; j_call: TRBJ2-7
cdr3_aa: CASSEDNYSNQPQHF; cdr3_nt: TGTGCCAGCAGCGAAGACAACTATAGCAATCAGCCCCAGCATTTT; v_call: TRBV7-9; d_call: .; clone_size: .; j_call: TRBJ1-5
cdr3_aa: CSARPSGGSNQPQHF; cdr3_nt: TGCAGTGCTAGACCCTCAGGGGGTAGCAATCAGCCCCAGCATTTT; v_call: TRBV20-1; d_call: TRBD1; clone_size: .; j_call: TRBJ1-5
cdr3_aa: CASSQGDISSYEQYF; cdr3_nt: TGTGCCAGCAGCCAAGGAGACATTTCCTCCTACGAGCAGTACTTC; v_call: TRBV3-1; d_call: .; clone_size: .; j_call: TRBJ2-7
cdr3_aa: CASSGQMNTEAFF; cdr3_nt: TGCGCCAGCAGCGGACAGATGAACACTGAAGCTTTCTTT; v_call: TRBV10-1; d_call: .; clone_size: many; j_call: TRBJ1-1
cdr3_aa: CASSLELAPYNEQFF; cdr3_nt: TGCGCCAGCAGCTTGGAATTAGCGCCCTACAATGAGCAGTTCTTC; v_call: TRBV5-1; d_call: .; clone_size: many; j_call: TRBJ2-1
cdr3_aa: CASSFWAGGASTDTQYF; cdr3_nt: TGTGCCAGCAGTTTTTGGGCGGGAGGGGCTAGCACAGATACGCAGTATTTT; v_call: TRBV12-3/TRBV12-4; d_call: TRBD2; clone_size: .; j_call: TRBJ2-3
cdr3_aa: CASSEMDNSNQPQHF; cdr3_nt: TGTGCCAGCAGTGAAATGGACAATAGCAATCAGCCCCAGCATTTT; v_call: TRBV2; d_call: .; clone_size: once; j_call: TRBJ1-5
cdr3_aa: CATRRGPTVPQPQHF; cdr3_nt: TGTGCCACCCGCCGCGGTCCGACAGTACCTCAGCCCCAGCATTTT; v_call: TRBV6-5; d_call: .; clone_size: many; j_call: TRBJ1-5
cdr3_aa: CASSQEGVKSGYTF; cdr3_nt: TGTGCCAGCAGCCAAGAAGGGGTAAAGAGCGGCTACACCTTC; v_call: TRBV3-1; d_call: .; clone_size: many; j_call: TRBJ1-2
cdr3_aa: CASSPQGVAYGYTF; cdr3_nt: TGTGCCAGCAGCCCCCAAGGGGTAGCCTATGGCTACACCTTC; v_call: TRBV9; d_call: .; clone_size: medium-sized; j_call: TRBJ1-2
cdr3_aa: CASSYSGGNIQYF; cdr3_nt: TGTGCCAGCAGTTACTCCGGGGGGAACATTCAGTACTTC; v_call: TRBV6-5; d_call: TRBD2; clone_size: medium-sized; j_call: TRBJ2-4
cdr3_aa: CASSLAPGASYNEQFF; cdr3_nt: TGTGCCAGCAGCTTAGCTCCGGGAGCCTCCTACAATGAGCAGTTCTTC; v_call: TRBV7-2; d_call: .; clone_size: .; j_call: TRBJ2-1